This is a list of T cell receptor beta chains from one sample in a study of cytomegalovirus exposure and HLA in healthy donors. Method: immunoSEQ multiplex PCR; TCRdb's copy keeps in-frame clones and lacks some. The table lists over 75,000 clones, around 10% of them singletons. The sample taken for sequencing was PBMCs. All receptors come from a man aged 50 to 60 in good health and CMV-seropositive. Each CDR3 is given with its conserved first and last residue. The D gene is left open where the match is weak. Rows may omit the clone size; those that give it use once, few, many or a size class.

TRBJ2-2 | NA | TRBV18 | NA | 15 | TGTGCCAGCTCACCTCAGGCGGGAAACACCGGGGAGCTGTTTTTT | CASSPQAGNTGELFF
TRBJ1-1 | NA | TRBV7-3 | NA | 13 | TGTGCCAGCAGCTTAATGGGGGGCACTGAAGCTTTCTTT | CASSLMGGTEAFF
TRBJ1-3 | NA | TRBV7-6 | NA | 14 | TGTGCCAGCAGTTCTACCACCTCTGGAAACACCATATATTTT | CASSSTTSGNTIYF
TRBJ1-2 | NA | TRBV29-1 | TRBD1 | 14 | TGCAGCGTTGCCTCAGGACAGGGGGCGATTGGCTACACCTTC | CSVASGQGAIGYTF
TRBJ2-7 | NA | TRBV6-6 | NA | 14 | TGTGCCAGCACGAGTTGGCGGGTGGGCGACGAGCAGTACTTC | CASTSWRVGDEQYF
TRBJ2-3 | NA | TRBV30 | NA | 11 | TGTGCCTGGACCGTTACAGATACGCAGTATTTT | CAWTVTDTQYF
TRBJ2-5 | NA | TRBV5-1 | NA | 16 | TGCGCCAGCAGCTTGGTACCCCCAGGGTTGGGAGAGACCCAGTACTTC | CASSLVPPGLGETQYF
TRBJ1-4 | few | TRBV10-2 | NA | 14 | TGCGCCAGCAGTGAGAGGAGGGGTGAAGAAAAACTGTTTTTT | CASSERRGEEKLFF
TRBJ1-6 | few | TRBV30 | NA | 15 | TGTGCCTGGAGTGGGAGTAGCTCCTATAATTCACCCCTCCACTTT | CAWSGSSSYNSPLHF
TRBJ1-1 | few | TRBV30 | TRBD1 | 15 | TGTGCCGGGGACAGGTACGGGACCATGAACACTGAAGCTTTCTTT | CAGDRYGTMNTEAFF
TRBJ2-7 | NA | TRBV7-6 | NA | 16 | TGTGCCAGCAGCTTAGGGTCGGGACTCAGCTCCTACGAGCAGTACTTC | CASSLGSGLSSYEQYF
TRBJ1-4 | NA | TRBV5-1 | NA | 15 | TGCGCCAGCAGCTTGGCCGGGGGGGGCGGTGAAAAACTGTTTTTT | CASSLAGGGGEKLFF
TRBJ2-1 | many | TRBV7-9 | NA | 12 | TGTGCCAGCAGACTCGAAAGGAGTGAGCAGTTCTTC | CASRLERSEQFF
TRBJ2-5 | NA | TRBV9 | TRBD2 | 14 | TGTGCCAGCAGCGTAGAGGGACTAGTCGAGACCCAGTACTTC | CASSVEGLVETQYF
TRBJ1-3 | NA | TRBV10-3 | TRBD1 | 16 | TGTGCCATCAGCGACAGGGGCCGTCTGTCTGGAAACACCATATACTTT | CAISDRGRLSGNTIYF
TRBJ2-3 | few | TRBV5-6 | TRBD2 | 14 | TGTGCCAGCAGCTCGACTAGCGGGAGTCGGGGGCAGTATTTT | CASSSTSGSRGQYF